Below, one T cell receptor beta chain is given with its context. Its matching antigen is unknown. The sample is drawn from a study of radiotherapy plus CTLA-4 blockade in lung cancer. V lost 4 bases and J lost 0, with 18 bases in between. CDR1 is SGHNT and CDR2 is YYREEE in the germline V gene (reference sequence). CDR3 size: 17 residues. Generated by immunoSEQ multiplex PCR, the TCRdb table keeps only in-frame clones and is missing some. The repertoire has 80,000 to 100,000 clones, roughly 80% of them found once; the top ten carry roughly 3.5%. Whole-study findings and limits: Once radiotherapy plus ipilimumab had been given, TCR clones derived from tumor expanded in blood. Increased serum interferon-beta after radiation also reportedly predicted response strongly.

The sample here was peripheral blood, taken from a patient treated with radiotherapy plus ipilimumab. The source is a human donor with non-small cell lung cancer who had a partial response to radiotherapy plus ipilimumab. The chain employs TRBV5-4 and TRBJ2-3; TRBD2 might be the D (6 bases). CDR3: CASSGEDSARSTDTQYF. The CDR3 DNA is TGTGCCAGCAGCGGGGAGGACTCCGCAAGAAGCACAGATACGCAGTATTTT. Full variable domain (rest looked up from reference TRBV5-4 and TRBJ2-3): ETGVTQSPTHLIKTRGQQVTLRCSSQSGHNTVSWYQQALGQGPQFIFQYYREEENGRGNFPPRFSGLQFPNYSSELNVNALELDDSALYLCASSGEDSARSTDTQYFGPGTRLTVL.